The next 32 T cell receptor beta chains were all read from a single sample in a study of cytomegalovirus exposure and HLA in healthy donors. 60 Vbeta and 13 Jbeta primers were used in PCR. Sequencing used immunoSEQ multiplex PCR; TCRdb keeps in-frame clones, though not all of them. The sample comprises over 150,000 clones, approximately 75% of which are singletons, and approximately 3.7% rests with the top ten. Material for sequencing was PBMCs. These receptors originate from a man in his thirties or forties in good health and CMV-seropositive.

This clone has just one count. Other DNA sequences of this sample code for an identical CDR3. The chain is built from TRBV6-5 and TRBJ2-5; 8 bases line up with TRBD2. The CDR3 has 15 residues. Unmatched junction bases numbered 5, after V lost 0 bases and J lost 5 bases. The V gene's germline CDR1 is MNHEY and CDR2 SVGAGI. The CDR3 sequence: CASSYSGGGRETQYF. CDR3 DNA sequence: TGTGCCAGCAGTTACTCAGGCGGGGGGCGGGAGACCCAGTACTTC.

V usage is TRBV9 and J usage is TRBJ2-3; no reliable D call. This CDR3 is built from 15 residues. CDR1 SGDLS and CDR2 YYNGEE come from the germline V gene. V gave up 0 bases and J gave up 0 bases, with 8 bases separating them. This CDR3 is CASSVAPVSTDTQYF. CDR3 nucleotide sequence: TGTGCCAGCAGCGTAGCCCCCGTTAGCACAGATACGCAGTATTTT.

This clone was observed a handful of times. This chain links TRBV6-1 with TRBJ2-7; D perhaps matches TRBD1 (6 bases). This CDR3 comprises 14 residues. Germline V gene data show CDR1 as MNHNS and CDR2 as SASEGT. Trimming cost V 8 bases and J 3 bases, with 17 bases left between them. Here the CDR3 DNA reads TGTGCCAGCCGGACAGTAAACGAAGTCTACGAGCAGTACTTC. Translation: CASRTVNEVYEQYF.

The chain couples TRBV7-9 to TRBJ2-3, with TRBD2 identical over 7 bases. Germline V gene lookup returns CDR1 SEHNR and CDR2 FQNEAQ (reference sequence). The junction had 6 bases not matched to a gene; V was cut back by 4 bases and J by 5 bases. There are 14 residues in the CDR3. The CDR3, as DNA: TGTGCCAGCAGCTACCCGGGAGGAAGAGATACGCAGTATTTT. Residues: CASSYPGGRDTQYF.

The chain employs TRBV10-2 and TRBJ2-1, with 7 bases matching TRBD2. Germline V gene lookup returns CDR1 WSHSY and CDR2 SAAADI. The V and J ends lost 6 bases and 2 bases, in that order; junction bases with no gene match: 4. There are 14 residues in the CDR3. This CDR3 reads CASSPGTTYNEQFF. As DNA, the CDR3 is TGCGCCAGCAGCCCAGGGACTACCTACAATGAGCAGTTCTTC.

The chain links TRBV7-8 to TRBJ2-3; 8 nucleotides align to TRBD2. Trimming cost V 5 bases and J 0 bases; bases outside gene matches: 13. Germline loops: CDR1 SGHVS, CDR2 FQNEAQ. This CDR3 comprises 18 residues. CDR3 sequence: CASSLHSVAGMSTDTQYF. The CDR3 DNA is TGTGCCAGCAGCCTTCATTCGGTAGCGGGGATGAGCACAGATACGCAGTATTTT. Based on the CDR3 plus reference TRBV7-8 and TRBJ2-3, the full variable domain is GAGVSQSPRYKVAKRGQDVALRCDPISGHVSLFWYQQALGQGPEFLTYFQNEAQLDKSGLPSDRFFAERPEGSVSTLKIQRTQQEDSAVYLCASSLHSVAGMSTDTQYFGPGTRLTVL.

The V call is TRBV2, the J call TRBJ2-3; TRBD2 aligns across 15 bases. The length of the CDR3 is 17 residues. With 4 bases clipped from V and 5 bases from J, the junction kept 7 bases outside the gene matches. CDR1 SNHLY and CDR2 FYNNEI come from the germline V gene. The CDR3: CASSGTSGGAAKDTQYF. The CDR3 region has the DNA TGTGCCAGCAGTGGGACTAGCGGGGGGGCGGCTAAAGATACGCAGTATTTT.

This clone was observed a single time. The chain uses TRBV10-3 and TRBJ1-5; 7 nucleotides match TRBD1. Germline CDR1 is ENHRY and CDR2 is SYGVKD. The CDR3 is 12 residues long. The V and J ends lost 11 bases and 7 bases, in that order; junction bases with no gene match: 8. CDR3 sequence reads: CASRGDEQPQHF. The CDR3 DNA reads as TGTGCCTCCAGGGGGGATGAGCAGCCCCAGCATTTT.

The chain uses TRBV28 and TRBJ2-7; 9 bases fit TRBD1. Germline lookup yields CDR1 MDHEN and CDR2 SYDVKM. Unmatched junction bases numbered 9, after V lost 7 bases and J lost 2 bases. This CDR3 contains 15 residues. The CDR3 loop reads CASNKLGQGAYEQYF. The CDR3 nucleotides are TGTGCCAGCAACAAACTGGGACAGGGTGCCTACGAGCAGTACTTC.

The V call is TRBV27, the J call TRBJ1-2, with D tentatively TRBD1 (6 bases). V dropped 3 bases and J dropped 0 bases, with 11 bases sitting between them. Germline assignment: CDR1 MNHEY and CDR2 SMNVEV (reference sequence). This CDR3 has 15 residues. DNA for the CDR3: TGTGCCAGCAGTTTCCAGGGGACCTCTAACTATGGCTACACCTTC. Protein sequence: CASSFQGTSNYGYTF.

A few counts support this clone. The CDR3 coding sequence is TGTGCCAGCTCACCGGGACATACCTCCTACGAGCAGTACTTC. Residues: CASSPGHTSYEQYF. The rearrangement links TRBV18 to TRBJ2-7, with D possibly TRBD1 on 6 matching bases. V was clipped by 3 bases and J by 0 bases, with 9 bases between them. Germline-derived CDR1 and CDR2 are KGHSH and LQKENI. The CDR3 is 14 residues long. The whole variable domain, remainder taken from reference TRBV18 and TRBJ2-7, is NAGVMQNPRHLVRRRGQEARLRCSPMKGHSHVYWYRQLPEEGLKFMVYLQKENIIDESGMPKERFSAEFPKEGPSILRIQQVVRGDSAAYFCASSPGHTSYEQYFGPGTRLTVT.

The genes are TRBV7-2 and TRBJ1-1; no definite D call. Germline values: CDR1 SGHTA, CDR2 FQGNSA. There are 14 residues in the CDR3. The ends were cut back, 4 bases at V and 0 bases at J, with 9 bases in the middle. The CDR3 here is CASSSQKMNTEAFF. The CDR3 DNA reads TGTGCCAGCAGCTCCCAAAAAATGAACACTGAAGCTTTCTTT.

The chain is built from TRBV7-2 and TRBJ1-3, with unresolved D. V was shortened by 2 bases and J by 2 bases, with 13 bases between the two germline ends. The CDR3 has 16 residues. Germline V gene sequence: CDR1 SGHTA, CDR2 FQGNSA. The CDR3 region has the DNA TGTGCCAGCAGCTTATCATCGGTCCATACTGGAAACACCATATATTTT. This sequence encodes CASSLSSVHTGNTIYF.

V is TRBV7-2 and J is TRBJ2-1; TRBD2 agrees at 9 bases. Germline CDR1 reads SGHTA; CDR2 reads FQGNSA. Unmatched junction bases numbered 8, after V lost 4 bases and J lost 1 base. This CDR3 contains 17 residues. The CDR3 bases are TGTGCCAGCAGCTCGTCTAGCGGGGACCTTTCCTACAATGAGCAGTTCTTC. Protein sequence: CASSSSSGDLSYNEQFF.

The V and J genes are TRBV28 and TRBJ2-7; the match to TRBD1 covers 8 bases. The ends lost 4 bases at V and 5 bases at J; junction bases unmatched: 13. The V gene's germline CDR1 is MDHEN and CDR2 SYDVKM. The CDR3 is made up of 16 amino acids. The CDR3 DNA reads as TGTGCCAGCAGTTCGATCCGGGACAGGACTGCTGACGAGCAGTACTTC. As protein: CASSSIRDRTADEQYF.

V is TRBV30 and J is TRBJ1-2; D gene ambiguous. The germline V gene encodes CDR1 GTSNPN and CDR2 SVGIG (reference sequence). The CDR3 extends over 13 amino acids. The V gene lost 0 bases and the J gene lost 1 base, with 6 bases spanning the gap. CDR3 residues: CAWSVGLNYGYTF. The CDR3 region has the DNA TGTGCCTGGAGTGTCGGACTTAACTATGGCTACACCTTC.

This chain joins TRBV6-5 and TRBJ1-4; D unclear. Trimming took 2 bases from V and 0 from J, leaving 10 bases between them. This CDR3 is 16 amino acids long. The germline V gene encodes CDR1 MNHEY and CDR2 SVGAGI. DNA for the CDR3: TGTGCCAGCAGTTACAATGGCGGCGCAACTAATGAAAAACTGTTTTTT. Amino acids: CASSYNGGATNEKLFF.

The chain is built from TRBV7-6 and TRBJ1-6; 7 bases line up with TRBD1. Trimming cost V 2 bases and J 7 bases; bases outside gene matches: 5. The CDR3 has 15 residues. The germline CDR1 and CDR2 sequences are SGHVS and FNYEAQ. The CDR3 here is CASSLNRGLNSPLHF. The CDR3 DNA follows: TGTGCCAGCAGCTTAAACAGGGGTTTAAATTCACCCCTCCACTTT.

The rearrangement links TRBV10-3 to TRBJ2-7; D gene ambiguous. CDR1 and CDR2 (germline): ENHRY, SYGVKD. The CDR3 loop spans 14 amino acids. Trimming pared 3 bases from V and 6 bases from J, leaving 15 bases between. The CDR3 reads CAISESPGTTEQYF. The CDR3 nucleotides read TGTGCCATCAGTGAATCCCCTGGTACTACCGAGCAGTACTTC.

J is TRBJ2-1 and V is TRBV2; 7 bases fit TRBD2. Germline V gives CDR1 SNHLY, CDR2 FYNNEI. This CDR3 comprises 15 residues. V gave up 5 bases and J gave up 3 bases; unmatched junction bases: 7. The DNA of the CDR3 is TGTGCCAGCAGTCTCGAGCGGGGCGACTACAATGAGCAGTTCTTC. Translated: CASSLERGDYNEQFF.

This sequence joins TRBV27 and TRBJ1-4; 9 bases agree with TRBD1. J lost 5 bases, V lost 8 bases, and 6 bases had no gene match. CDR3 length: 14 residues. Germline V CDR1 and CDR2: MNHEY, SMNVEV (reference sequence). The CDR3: CASGPGQGNEKLFF. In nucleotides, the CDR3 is TGTGCCAGCGGCCCCGGACAGGGGAATGAAAAACTGTTTTTT.

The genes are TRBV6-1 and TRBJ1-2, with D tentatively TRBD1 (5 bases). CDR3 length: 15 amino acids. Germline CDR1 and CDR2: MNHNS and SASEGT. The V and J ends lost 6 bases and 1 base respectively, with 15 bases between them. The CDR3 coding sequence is TGTGCCAGCAGCTTATACGGACATATTAACTATGGCTACACCTTC. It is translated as CASSLYGHINYGYTF.

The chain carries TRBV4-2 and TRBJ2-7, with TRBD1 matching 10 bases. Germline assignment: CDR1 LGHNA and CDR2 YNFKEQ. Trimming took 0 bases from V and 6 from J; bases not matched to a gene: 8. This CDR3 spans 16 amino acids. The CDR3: CASSQEAGQGYAEQYF. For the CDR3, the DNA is TGTGCCAGCAGCCAAGAAGCGGGACAGGGGTATGCCGAGCAGTACTTC.

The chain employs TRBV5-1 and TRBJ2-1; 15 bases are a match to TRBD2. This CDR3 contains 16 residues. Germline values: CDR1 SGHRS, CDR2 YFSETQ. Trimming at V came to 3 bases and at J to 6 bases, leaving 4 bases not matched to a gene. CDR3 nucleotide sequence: TGCGCCAGCAGCTCTCCGGGACTAGCGGGGGGCAATGAGCAGTTCTTC. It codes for CASSSPGLAGGNEQFF.

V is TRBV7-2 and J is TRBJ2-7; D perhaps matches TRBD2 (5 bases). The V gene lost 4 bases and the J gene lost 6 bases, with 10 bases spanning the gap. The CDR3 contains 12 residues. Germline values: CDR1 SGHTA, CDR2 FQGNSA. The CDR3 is CASSSYSGEQYF. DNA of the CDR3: TGTGCCAGCAGCTCCTACAGCGGCGAGCAGTACTTC.

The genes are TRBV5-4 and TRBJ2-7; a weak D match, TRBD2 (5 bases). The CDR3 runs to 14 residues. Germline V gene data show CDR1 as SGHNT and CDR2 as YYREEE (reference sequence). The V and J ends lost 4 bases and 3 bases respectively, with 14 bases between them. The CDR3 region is CASSTQLGYYEQYF. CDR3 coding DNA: TGTGCCAGCAGCACCCAACTAGGCTACTACGAGCAGTACTTC.

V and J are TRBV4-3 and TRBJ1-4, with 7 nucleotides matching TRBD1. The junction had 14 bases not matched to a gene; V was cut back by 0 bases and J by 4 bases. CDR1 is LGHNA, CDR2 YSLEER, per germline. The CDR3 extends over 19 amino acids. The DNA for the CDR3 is TGCGCCAGCAGCCAAGATAGAGAAGGGGGCGGACTACTTAATGAAAAACTGTTTTTT. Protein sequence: CASSQDREGGGLLNEKLFF.

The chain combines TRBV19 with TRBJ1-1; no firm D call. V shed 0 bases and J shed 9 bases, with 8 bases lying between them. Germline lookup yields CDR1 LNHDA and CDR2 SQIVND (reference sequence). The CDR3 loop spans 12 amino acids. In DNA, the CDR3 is TGTGCCAGTAGTATAGACGGGTCTCAAGCTTTCTTT. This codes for CASSIDGSQAFF.

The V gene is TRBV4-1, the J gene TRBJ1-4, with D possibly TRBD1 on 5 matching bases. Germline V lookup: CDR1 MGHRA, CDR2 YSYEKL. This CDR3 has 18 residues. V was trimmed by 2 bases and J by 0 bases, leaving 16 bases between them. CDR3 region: CASSQFPTVTATNEKLFF. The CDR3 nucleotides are TGCGCCAGCAGCCAATTCCCGACCGTGACAGCAACTAATGAAAAACTGTTTTTT.

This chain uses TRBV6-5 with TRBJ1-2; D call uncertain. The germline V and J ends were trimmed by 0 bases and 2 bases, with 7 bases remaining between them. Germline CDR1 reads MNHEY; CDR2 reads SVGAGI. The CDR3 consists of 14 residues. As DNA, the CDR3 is TGTGCCAGCAGTTACTCGTACATAAACTATGGCTACACCTTC. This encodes CASSYSYINYGYTF.

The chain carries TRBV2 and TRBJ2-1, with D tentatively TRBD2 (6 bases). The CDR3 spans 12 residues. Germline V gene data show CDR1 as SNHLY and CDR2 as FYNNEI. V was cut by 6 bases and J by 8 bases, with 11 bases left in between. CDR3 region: CASRPLADEQFF. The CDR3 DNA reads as TGTGCCAGCAGGCCACTAGCAGATGAGCAGTTCTTC. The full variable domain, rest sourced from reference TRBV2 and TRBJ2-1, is EPEVTQTPSHQVTQMGQEVILRCVPISNHLYFYWYRQILGQKVEFLVSFYNNEISEKSEIFDDQFSVERPDGSNFTLKIRSTKLEDSAMYFCASRPLADEQFFGPGTRLTVL.

CDR3 DNA: TGCGCCAGCAGCTTGGGACAGGGGGCCGCAGATACGCAGTATTTT. Amino acid sequence: CASSLGQGAADTQYF. The chain links TRBV5-1 to TRBJ2-3, with 10 positions matching TRBD1. This CDR3 is 15 amino acids long. Trimming cost V 0 bases and J 4 bases; bases outside gene matches: 2. The germline gives CDR1 SGHRS, CDR2 YFSETQ.